Shown below are 24 T cell receptor beta chains from a single sample sequenced in a study of T-cell memory formation after mild COVID-19. TCRdb reprocessed the 5' RACE reads with MiXCR, giving one entry per CDR3 protein. This sample carries hundreds of thousands of distinct CDR3 sequences, less than 20% of them seen once, and the ten largest clones take about a fifth. Input material: PBMCs or a T cell subset sorted from them (not recorded which). Receptors were obtained from a man between 18 and 29 years old who had mild COVID-19 (a few samples of this study predate the infection). Cell type and time point are not known.

This chain uses TRBV4-3 with TRBJ2-5, with 12 bases matching TRBD2. The trim removed 1 base at V and 5 bases at J, leaving 11 bases unmatched. This CDR3 has 18 amino acids. Germline lookup yields CDR1 LGHNA and CDR2 YSLEER. The CDR3 DNA is TGCGCCAGCAGCCAAGGTCAACTAGCGGGGGGCTTGAGGGAGACCCAGTACTTC. This gives the protein CASSQGQLAGGLRETQYF.

This clonotype was picked up a small number of times. J is TRBJ2-3 and V is TRBV7-3; tentatively, D is TRBD1 (5 bases). V lost 6 bases to trimming and J lost 0 bases, with 13 bases between them. The CDR3 is 15 residues long. In germline, CDR1 is SGHTA, CDR2 FQGTGA. CDR3 sequence reads: CASRTTARSTDTQYF. The CDR3 DNA reads TGTGCCAGCAGGACGACAGCTAGAAGCACAGATACGCAGTATTTT.

The V gene is TRBV3-2, the J gene TRBJ1-2; the table's D call, TRBD1, was not checked against the DNA. TRBV3-2 is noted as a pseudogene. This CDR3 spans 14 amino acids. CDR3 region: CASSQGRTFYGYTF. The CDR3 nucleotides are TGTGCCAGCAGCCAGGGACGGACGTTCTATGGCTACACCTTC.

The chain uses TRBV6-5 and TRBJ2-1, with D perhaps matching TRBD2 (6 bases). Per the germline V gene, CDR1 is MNHEY and CDR2 is SVGAGI. The CDR3 totals 16 residues. Trimming stripped 1 base from V and 0 bases from J, with 10 bases between. CDR3 nucleotide sequence: TGTGCCAGCAGTTACTATAGCGGAAGCTCCTACAATGAGCAGTTCTTC. It yields the protein CASSYYSGSSYNEQFF.

V is TRBV7-9 and J is TRBJ2-5; a possible D gene is TRBD2 (5 bases). CDR3 length: 14 amino acids. Trimming left V 1 base short and J 7 bases short, with 13 bases between. The germline V gene has CDR1 SEHNR and CDR2 FQNEAQ (reference sequence). Written as DNA, the CDR3 is TGTGCCAGCAGCTTAGGGCCCGTTCGGGGGACCCAGTACTTC. Protein: CASSLGPVRGTQYF.

This clonotype is medium-sized in the sample. The chain has TRBV5-6 and TRBJ2-1, with no clear D. Trimming removed 6 bases from V and 5 bases from J, with 6 bases in between. The V gene's germline CDR1 is SGHDT and CDR2 YYEEEE. The CDR3 length is 11 residues. The CDR3 region is CASTKNNEQFF. DNA of the CDR3: TGTGCCAGCACCAAGAACAATGAGCAGTTCTTC.

The chain has TRBV6-5 and TRBJ2-5; 8 bases map to TRBD2. The CDR3 has 16 amino acids. Losses at the gene ends were 5 bases for V and 5 bases for J; bases not matched to a gene: 13. Germline assignment: CDR1 MNHEY and CDR2 SVGAGI. The CDR3 nucleotides are TGTGCCAGCAGTAATCGGGAGGGACTACTTGGGGAGACCCAGTACTTC. It specifies CASSNREGLLGETQYF.

The rearrangement uses TRBV2 and TRBJ2-7; 7 nucleotides align to TRBD1. Germline CDR1 and CDR2: SNHLY and FYNNEI. The CDR3 has 12 amino acids. J gave up 5 bases and V 10 bases, and 8 bases lay outside the gene matches. This CDR3 is CAMHQGTDEQYF. The CDR3, as DNA: TGTGCCATGCACCAGGGGACAGACGAGCAGTACTTC.

This clonotype was observed a few times. The genes are TRBV20-1 and TRBJ2-1; TRBD1 agrees at 7 bases. The CDR3 is 12 residues long. The germline V gene has CDR1 DFQATT and CDR2 SNEGSKA (reference sequence). J was trimmed by 6 bases and V by 7 bases; bases with no gene match: 6. The CDR3 reads CSGGQDSNEQFF. The DNA of the CDR3 is TGCAGTGGAGGACAGGACTCCAATGAGCAGTTCTTC.

The gene calls are TRBV6-2 or TRBV6-3 and TRBJ1-1; no clear D gene. The CDR3 is 14 residues long. V lost 2 bases to trimming and J lost 1 base, with 8 bases between them. Germline assignment: CDR1 MNHEY and CDR2 SVGEGT. CDR3 region: CASSYRVGNTEAFF. The CDR3 DNA is TGTGCCAGCAGTTACAGGGTTGGGAACACTGAAGCTTTCTTT.

In this sample, this clonotype turned up a few times. J is TRBJ1-2 and V is TRBV7-9; the match to TRBD1 covers 8 bases. Germline V gene data show CDR1 as SEHNR and CDR2 as FQNEAQ (reference sequence). V lost 3 bases to trimming and J lost 0 bases; unmatched junction nucleotides: 3. The CDR3 is made up of 15 amino acids. The CDR3 nucleotides read TGTGCCAGCAGCTTGGACAGGGTCTCTAACTATGGCTACACCTTC. Translation: CASSLDRVSNYGYTF.

This clonotype was seen ten or more times. The rearrangement uses TRBV5-1 and TRBJ2-5, with 9 bases that match TRBD1. The CDR3 runs 14 residues. V shed 2 bases, J shed 2 bases, and the junction held 1 base outside the gene matches. Per germline, CDR1 SGHRS and CDR2 YFSETQ. CDR3 nucleotides: TGCGCCAGCAGCTTCGGGACAGGGCAAGAGACCCAGTACTTC. Translated: CASSFGTGQETQYF.

The chain combines TRBV5-1 with TRBJ2-7, with TRBD2 matching over 10 bases. The CDR3 totals 15 residues. Germline assignment: CDR1 SGHRS and CDR2 YFSETQ. The junction had 5 bases not matched to a gene; V was cut back by 3 bases and J by 2 bases. CDR3 sequence: CASSWGTSETYEQYF. CDR3 coding DNA: TGCGCCAGCAGCTGGGGGACTAGCGAAACCTACGAGCAGTACTTC.

This chain uses TRBV18 with TRBJ1-1; 7 bases fit TRBD1. Per germline, CDR1 KGHSH and CDR2 LQKENI. J lost 3 bases, V lost 3 bases, and 10 bases had no gene match. The CDR3 is 16 residues long. In DNA form, the CDR3 reads TGTGCCAGCTCACCGGTTGGAGGGGGCCGGGACACTGAAGCTTTCTTT. It specifies CASSPVGGGRDTEAFF. Full variable domain (missing parts from reference TRBV18 and TRBJ1-1): NAGVMQNPRHLVRRRGQEARLRCSPMKGHSHVYWYRQLPEEGLKFMVYLQKENIIDESGMPKERFSAEFPKEGPSILRIQQVVRGDSAAYFCASSPVGGGRDTEAFFGQGTRLTVV.

The rearrangement joins TRBV9 to TRBJ2-1; tentatively, D is TRBD2 (5 bases). The germline V gene has CDR1 SGDLS and CDR2 YYNGEE. The V gene lost 6 bases and the J gene lost 8 bases, with 15 bases spanning the gap. This CDR3 contains 13 residues. The CDR3: CASTPPGMDEQFF. The CDR3 DNA follows: TGTGCCAGCACCCCGCCGGGGATGGATGAGCAGTTCTTC.

This chain uses TRBV12-3 or TRBV12-4 with TRBJ1-1, with TRBD1 matching over 9 bases. V shed 4 bases, J shed 7 bases, and the junction held 34 bases outside the gene matches. This CDR3 contains 23 residues. The CDR3 sequence: CASSSSGQGTPQDIVSDSVEAFF. The CDR3 DNA reads as TGTGCCAGCAGTTCCAGTGGACAGGGGACCCCCCAGGACATCGTTTCGGACTCGGTTGAAGCTTTCTTT.

This clonotype was recorded a few times. This sequence joins TRBV7-2 and TRBJ2-7; 7 bases fit TRBD2. CDR3 length: 15 residues. The germline V gene has CDR1 SGHTA and CDR2 FQGNSA. Trimming removed 0 bases from V and 3 bases from J; junction bases left unmatched: 5. CDR3 coding DNA: TGTGCCAGCAGCTTAGCGGGGGGGAGGCTCTACGAGCAGTACTTC. Its protein product is CASSLAGGRLYEQYF. The variable domain in full, with the rest retrieved from reference TRBV7-2 and TRBJ2-7, is GAGVSQSPSNKVTEKGKDVELRCDPISGHTALYWYRQSLGQGLEFLIYFQGNSAPDKSGLPSDRFSAERTGGSVSTLTIQRTQQEDSAVYLCASSLAGGRLYEQYFGPGTRLTVT.

The rearrangement links TRBV20-1 to TRBJ1-1; D ambiguous. This CDR3 comprises 12 residues. Germline V gives CDR1 DFQATT, CDR2 SNEGSKA (reference sequence). Trimming stripped 2 bases from V and 13 bases from J, with 17 bases between. The CDR3 nucleotides read TGCAGTGCTAGACCCCTAGGGCAGTACCGTTTCTTT. Protein product: CSARPLGQYRFF.

The chain recombines TRBV7-2 with TRBJ2-1; the D is unclear. Germline V gene lookup returns CDR1 SGHTA and CDR2 FQGNSA. This CDR3 is built from 13 residues. V lost 6 bases, J lost 2 bases, and 8 bases lay in between. CDR3 sequence: CASRRRAYNEQFF. The CDR3 DNA reads as TGTGCCAGCAGACGGAGAGCCTACAATGAGCAGTTCTTC.

This clonotype showed up just a few times. The chain is built from TRBV5-1 and TRBJ2-1; unclear D gene. The germline V and J ends were trimmed by 4 bases and 4 bases, with 9 bases remaining between them. This CDR3 spans 13 amino acids. Germline V gives CDR1 SGHRS, CDR2 YFSETQ. The CDR3: CASSPVRYNEQFF. The CDR3, as DNA: TGCGCCAGCAGCCCGGTTAGGTACAATGAGCAGTTCTTC.

The chain combines TRBV9 with TRBJ2-1, with 8 nucleotides matching TRBD2. Losses at the gene ends were 0 bases for V and 5 bases for J; bases not matched to a gene: 4. The V gene's germline CDR1 is SGDLS and CDR2 YYNGEE. CDR3 length: 15 residues. The CDR3 is CASSVASGRHNEQFF. CDR3 DNA: TGTGCCAGCAGCGTAGCTAGCGGGCGTCACAATGAGCAGTTCTTC.

This clonotype was detected ten times or more. V usage is TRBV5-1 and J usage is TRBJ2-1; 8 positions agree with TRBD2. Trimming took 4 bases from V and 5 from J; bases not matched to a gene: 5. The CDR3 consists of 14 residues. Germline V CDR1 and CDR2: SGHRS, YFSETQ. The CDR3, as DNA: TGCGCCAGCAGCCCGAGCGGGAGCAACAATGAGCAGTTCTTC. Residues: CASSPSGSNNEQFF.

This clonotype was observed a few times. The chain combines TRBV5-1 with TRBJ2-1; possible D gene TRBD2, 6 bases. The V end was cut by 5 bases, the J end by 8 bases, with 14 bases between. CDR1 is SGHRS and CDR2 is YFSETQ in the germline V gene. The CDR3 length is 13 residues. CDR3 region: CASRAHTGDEQFF. The CDR3 DNA sequence: TGCGCCAGCAGGGCTCACACGGGGGATGAGCAGTTCTTC.

V is TRBV5-1 and J is TRBJ1-6; 7 bases agree with TRBD1. This CDR3 spans 16 amino acids. Germline V lookup: CDR1 SGHRS, CDR2 YFSETQ. V shed 4 bases and J 3 bases; nucleotides not matched to a gene: 7. The CDR3 DNA reads TGCGCCAGCAGCCGGGACAGAATAGACTATAATTCACCCCTCCACTTT. Amino acids: CASSRDRIDYNSPLHF.